A single sample is the source of the 5 T cell receptor beta chains below, sequenced in a study of blood T cell repertoires in COVID-19. Assay: immunoSEQ multiplex PCR; the TCRdb copy retains only in-frame clones and omits some. This sample yields some 200,000 clones, of which roughly four fifths are seen a single time; approximately 5.2% belongs to the top ten. Sequencing was carried out using peripheral blood. The receptors shown here come from a woman in her sixties or seventies with COVID-19, enrolled during active disease.

This sequence joins TRBV24-1 and TRBJ1-5, with D maybe TRBD1 (6 bases). Trimming cost V 5 bases and J 7 bases, with 17 bases left between them. The CDR3 loop spans 15 amino acids. Germline values: CDR1 KGHDR, CDR2 SFDVKD. The CDR3, as DNA: TGTGCCACCAGTGTCTCGGGGGGCGGTCACCAGCCCCAGCATTTT. Encoded protein: CATSVSGGGHQPQHF.

The chain joins TRBV7-2 to TRBJ1-2; TRBD1 might be the D (6 bases). The CDR3 runs 16 residues. Germline-derived CDR1 and CDR2 are SGHTA and FQGNSA. V lost 5 bases and J lost 6, with 22 bases in between. The chain's CDR3 is CASSPGVWGGPDGYTF. In nucleotides, the CDR3 is TGTGCCAGCAGCCCAGGCGTGTGGGGGGGGCCCGATGGCTACACCTTC.

This sequence joins TRBV15 and TRBJ1-4; no firm D call. Germline loops: CDR1 LNHNV, CDR2 YYDKDF (reference sequence). The CDR3 has 13 amino acids. Trimming left V 5 bases short and J 8 bases short, with 12 bases between. CDR3 nucleotides: TGTGCCACCAGCTACAGCATTCAAGAAAAACTGTTTTTT. Its translation is CATSYSIQEKLFF.

The chain employs TRBV2 and TRBJ2-3; 8 nucleotides line up with TRBD2. Germline CDR1 and CDR2: SNHLY and FYNNEI. With V trimmed by 2 bases and J by 11 bases, 6 bases remained unmatched. This CDR3 has 13 amino acids. The CDR3 spells CASSESRTSLQYF. The CDR3 nucleotides read TGTGCCAGCAGTGAAAGTCGGACTAGCCTGCAGTATTTT.

J is TRBJ2-6 and V is TRBV5-6; D perhaps matches TRBD1 (6 bases). V lost 2 bases to trimming and J lost 3 bases, with 12 bases between them. This CDR3 contains 16 residues. From germline, CDR1 is SGHDT and CDR2 YYEEEE. Here the CDR3 DNA reads TGTGCCAGCAGCTTAACCGGGACACTTGGGGCCAACGTCCTGACTTTC. It translates to CASSLTGTLGANVLTF.